This section outlines one T cell receptor (beta chain) sequence together with its context. Its target is not known. The CDR3 loop spans 15 amino acids. V was shortened by 5 bases and J by 6 bases, with 17 bases between the two germline ends. CDR1 and CDR2 from the germline V gene are LNHDA and SQIVND (reference sequence). The time point: new active TB diagnosis, blood taken before or within 7 days of starting treatment. Sequencing was performed with immunoSEQ multiplex PCR; in TCRdb, only in-frame clones are kept and a portion is missing. The sample yields about 5,500 clones, approximately 98% seen once. These data belong to a study of T cells in tuberculosis. Across the study: This South African cohort compared adolescents with or without latent tuberculosis against adults with active tuberculosis. Study-wide points: The TCR-beta difference was not significant; alpha differences partly reflected length.

The gene calls are TRBV19 and TRBJ1-5, with D perhaps TRBD1 (6 bases). Sequencing used PBMCs, obtained at tuberculosis diagnosis. The receptor was isolated from an adult with tuberculosis. DNA of the CDR3: TGTGCCAGTAGTCCCCCTGGGGGGGCTGGTCAGCCCCAGCATTTT. Encoded protein: CASSPPGGAGQPQHF. The full variable domain, with the rest looked up from reference TRBV19 and TRBJ1-5, is DGGITQSPKYLFRKEGQNVTLSCEQNLNHDAMYWYRQDPGQGLRLIYYSQIVNDFQKGDIAEGYSVSREKKESFPLTVTSAQKNPTAFYLCASSPPGGAGQPQHFGDGTRLSIL.